This entry is about one TCR beta chain. Clones were read by immunoSEQ multiplex PCR, and TCRdb kept only the in-frame ones, dropping some. The data hold tens of thousands of clones, with roughly 78% observed a single time. After removal of 3 bases from V and 6 bases from J, the junction contained 7 bases not matched to a gene. This CDR3 has 15 amino acids. Germline CDR1 KGHSH, CDR2 LQKENI. This sample is drawn from a study of OX40 agonist ivuxolimab in advanced cancers. The sequenced sample was CD4+ or CD8+ T cells sorted from blood, obtained in a trial of the OX40 agonist ivuxolimab. This clonotype was sampled from an adult with an advanced solid tumor such as melanoma, head and neck, liver or kidney cancer. This rearrangement joins TRBV18 to TRBJ2-2, with 7 bases that match TRBD1. CDR3 residues: CASSPPGGFSGELFF. CDR3 nucleotides: TGTGCCAGCTCACCCCCAGGGGGTTTTTCCGGGGAGCTGTTTTTT. Using reference TRBV18 and TRBJ2-2 for the parts outside the CDR3, the full variable domain is NAGVMQNPRHLVRRRGQEARLRCSPMKGHSHVYWYRQLPEEGLKFMVYLQKENIIDESGMPKERFSAEFPKEGPSILRIQQVVRGDSAAYFCASSPPGGFSGELFFGEGSRLTVL.